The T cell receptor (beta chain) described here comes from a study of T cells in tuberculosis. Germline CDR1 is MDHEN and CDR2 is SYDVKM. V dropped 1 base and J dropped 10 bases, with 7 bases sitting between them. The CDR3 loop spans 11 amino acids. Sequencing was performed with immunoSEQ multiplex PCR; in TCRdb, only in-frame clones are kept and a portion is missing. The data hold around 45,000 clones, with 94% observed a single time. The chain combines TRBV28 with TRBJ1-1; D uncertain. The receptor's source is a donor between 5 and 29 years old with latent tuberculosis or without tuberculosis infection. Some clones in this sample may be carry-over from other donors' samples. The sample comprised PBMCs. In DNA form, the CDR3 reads TGTGCCAGCAGTTTATCGGAGCTAGCTTTCTTT. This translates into CASSLSELAFF.